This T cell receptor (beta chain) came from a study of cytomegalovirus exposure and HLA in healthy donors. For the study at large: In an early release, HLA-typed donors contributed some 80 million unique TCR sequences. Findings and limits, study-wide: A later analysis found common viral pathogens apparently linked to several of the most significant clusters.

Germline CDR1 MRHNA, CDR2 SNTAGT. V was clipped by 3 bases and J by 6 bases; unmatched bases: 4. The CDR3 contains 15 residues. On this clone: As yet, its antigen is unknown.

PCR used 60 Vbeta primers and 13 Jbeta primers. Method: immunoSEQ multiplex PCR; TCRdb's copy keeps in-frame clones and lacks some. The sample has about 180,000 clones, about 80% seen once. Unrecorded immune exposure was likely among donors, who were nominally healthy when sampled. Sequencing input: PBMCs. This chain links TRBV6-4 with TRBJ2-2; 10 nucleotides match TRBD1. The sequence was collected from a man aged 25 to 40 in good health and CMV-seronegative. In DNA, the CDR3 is TGTGCCAGCAGTGAGCGCGGGACAGGGGCCGGGGAGCTGTTTTTT. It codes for CASSERGTGAGELFF.